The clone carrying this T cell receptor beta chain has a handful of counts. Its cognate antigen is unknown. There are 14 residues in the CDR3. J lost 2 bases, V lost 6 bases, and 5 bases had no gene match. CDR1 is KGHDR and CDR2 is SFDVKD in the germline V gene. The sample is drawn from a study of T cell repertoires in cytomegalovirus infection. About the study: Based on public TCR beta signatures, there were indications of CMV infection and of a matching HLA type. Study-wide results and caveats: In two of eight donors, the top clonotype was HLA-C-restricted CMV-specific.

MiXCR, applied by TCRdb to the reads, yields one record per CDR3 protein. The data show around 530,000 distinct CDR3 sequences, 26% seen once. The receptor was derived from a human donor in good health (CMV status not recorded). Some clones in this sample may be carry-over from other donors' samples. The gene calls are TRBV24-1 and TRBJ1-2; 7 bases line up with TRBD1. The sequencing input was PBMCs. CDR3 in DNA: TGTGCCACCAGTTCGACAGGGCCAAACTATGGCTACACCTTC. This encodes CATSSTGPNYGYTF.